This T cell receptor beta chain was captured in a study of blood T cell repertoires in COVID-19. Study details: The United States, Italy and Spain were the sources of the acute and convalescent COVID-19 samples.

There are a few counts of this clone. Some clones are missing from TCRdb's copy, which holds only in-frame ones; the method was immunoSEQ multiplex PCR. The data hold approximately 140,000 clones, with around 87% observed a single time. V shed 2 bases and J 5 bases; nucleotides not matched to a gene: 7. This CDR3 contains 14 residues. Germline assignment: CDR1 SGDLS and CDR2 YYNGEE. The sample was peripheral blood. The TCR comes from a middle-aged woman with acute or convalescent COVID-19. This chain joins TRBV9 and TRBJ2-7; the match to TRBD2 covers 7 bases. The CDR3 DNA sequence: TGTGCCAGCAGCGTTAAAGTGGCGGGAGACGAGCAGTACTTC. This codes for CASSVKVAGDEQYF.